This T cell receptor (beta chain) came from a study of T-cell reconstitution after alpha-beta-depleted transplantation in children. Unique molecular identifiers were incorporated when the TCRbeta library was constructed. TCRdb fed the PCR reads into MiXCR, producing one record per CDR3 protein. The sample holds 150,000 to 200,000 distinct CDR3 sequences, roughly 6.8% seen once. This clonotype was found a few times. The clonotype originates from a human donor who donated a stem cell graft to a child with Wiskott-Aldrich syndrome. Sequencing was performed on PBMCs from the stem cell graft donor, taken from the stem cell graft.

As DNA, the CDR3 is TGCGCCAGCAGCCCTCTTGAGGGTAAGAACACTGAAGCTTTCTTT. It yields the protein CASSPLEGKNTEAFF. The chain joins TRBV5-1 to TRBJ1-1, with D uncertain. Between the trimmed V and J ends, which lost 4 bases and 1 base, there was a span of 14 bases. Germline lookup yields CDR1 SGHRS and CDR2 YFSETQ. There are 15 residues in the CDR3.